The 22 T cell receptor beta chains below were found in one sample sequenced in a study (dated by TCRdb to the mid-2010s). Library preparation was by RT-PCR. Sequenced using an Illumina MiSeq. Clones were called with MiXCR by TCRdb after fastp trimmed the public reads at Q25, and only in-frame beta chains were retained. Rows merge per CDR3 protein into single entries with the most common DNA and genes. The sample table records 550,000 to 750,000 distinct CDR3 sequences; 13% to 15% of these occur just once. About 3.6% of the sample comes from the top ten. Sequenced input: memory CD4+ T cells from blood. The receptors shown here come from a female donor in good health, serving as a healthy control.

The chain joins TRBV3-1 to TRBJ1-1; the D gene is possibly TRBD1 (5 bases). The CDR3 spans 13 residues. V dropped 6 bases and J dropped 7 bases, with 15 bases sitting between them. The germline V gene has CDR1 LGHDT and CDR2 YNNKEL (reference sequence). The chain's CDR3 is CASRGEDGLEAFF. The DNA of the CDR3 is TGTGCCAGCAGGGGGGAGGACGGCCTTGAAGCTTTCTTT.

This clonotype appeared a few times. CDR3 amino acids: CASSSEGEGRNIQYF. The CDR3 DNA reads as TGCGCCAGCAGCTCCGAAGGGGAGGGTCGCAACATTCAGTACTTC. The genes are TRBV5-1 and TRBJ2-4, with TRBD2 matching 7 bases. The CDR3 has 15 amino acids. Trimming removed 3 bases from V and 7 bases from J; junction bases left unmatched: 10. CDR1 and CDR2 from the germline V gene are SGHRS and YFSETQ.

About this clonotype itself: The germline gene is not matched at one end of the junction; a read error may be the cause. The chain links TRBV3-1 to TRBJ2-7, with TRBD1 matching 11 bases. This CDR3 contains 15 residues. Germline CDR1 reads LGHDT; CDR2 reads YNNKEL (reference sequence). The CDR3 DNA follows: TGTTCCAGCAGCTGGCCGGGACAGGGGGTCCACGAGCAGTACTTC. This translates into CSSSWPGQGVHEQYF.

The rearrangement links TRBV12-3 or TRBV12-4 to TRBJ2-7; 8 positions agree with TRBD1. The CDR3 is 13 residues long. V lost 3 bases to trimming and J lost 6 bases; unmatched junction nucleotides: 4. The CDR3: CASSLRTGTEQYF. CDR3 nucleotide sequence: TGTGCCAGCAGTTTGAGGACAGGGACCGAGCAGTACTTC.

This clonotype was observed a few times. The rearrangement joins TRBV12-3 or TRBV12-4 to TRBJ1-1; maybe TRBD1 (6 bases). The CDR3 runs 10 residues. V was trimmed by 2 bases and J by 14 bases, leaving 9 bases between them. For the CDR3, the DNA is TGTGCCAGCAGTTTAAACAGGGCCTTCTTT. As protein: CASSLNRAFF.

The rearrangement uses TRBV12-3 or TRBV12-4 and TRBJ2-1; D unresolved. The V end lost 2 bases, the J end lost 8 bases, and 7 bases lay between the germline ends. This CDR3 has 12 residues. DNA for the CDR3: TGTGCCAGCAGTTTATTCCCCCATGAGCAGTTCTTC. Amino acid sequence: CASSLFPHEQFF.

This clonotype was seen many times. The V call is TRBV6-5, the J call TRBJ2-3; possible D gene TRBD1, 6 bases. Deletions cut 4 bases from V and 1 base from J, with 9 bases between. The CDR3 sequence is 14 residues long. The germline gives CDR1 MNHEY, CDR2 SVGAGI. Here the CDR3 reads CASSSRTGTDTQYF. The CDR3 DNA follows: TGTGCCAGCAGTTCCCGGACAGGCACAGATACGCAGTATTTT.

This clonotype was picked up many times. The chain couples TRBV3-1 to TRBJ2-1; possibly TRBD2 for D (5 bases). Germline V lookup: CDR1 LGHDT, CDR2 YNNKEL (reference sequence). The CDR3 sequence is 15 residues long. V was clipped by 4 bases and J by 6 bases, with 16 bases between them. In DNA form, the CDR3 reads TGTGCCAGCAGCCCTGGACTCCAGCACGGCAATGAGCAGTTCTTC. This encodes CASSPGLQHGNEQFF.

J is TRBJ2-6 and V is TRBV19; the D is unclear. Trimming took 4 bases from V and 0 from J, leaving 13 bases between them. Per the germline V gene, CDR1 is LNHDA and CDR2 is SQIVND (reference sequence). CDR3 length: 17 amino acids. CDR3 DNA: TGTGCCAGTAGTAGAACCCTCAGGAGCTCTGGGGCCAACGTCCTGACTTTC. Residues: CASSRTLRSSGANVLTF. Filled out from reference TRBV19 and TRBJ2-6, the complete variable domain reads DGGITQSPKYLFRKEGQNVTLSCEQNLNHDAMYWYRQDPGQGLRLIYYSQIVNDFQKGDIAEGYSVSREKKESFPLTVTSAQKNPTAFYLCASSRTLRSSGANVLTFGAGSRLTVL.

The chain employs TRBV4-1 and TRBJ2-7, with unresolved D. V dropped 4 bases and J dropped 4 bases, with 14 bases sitting between them. This CDR3 has 14 amino acids. Germline V CDR1 and CDR2: MGHRA, YSYEKL. The CDR3 region is CASSPAGVWYEQYF. The CDR3 DNA reads TGCGCCAGCAGCCCCGCTGGGGTGTGGTACGAGCAGTACTTC.

This clonotype was seen repeatedly, ten times or more. The V gene is TRBV7-9, the J gene TRBJ2-5; D gene unclear. The CDR3 contains 12 residues. The germline V and J ends were trimmed by 2 bases and 4 bases, with 5 bases remaining between them. Germline V lookup: CDR1 SEHNR, CDR2 FQNEAQ (reference sequence). The CDR3 loop is CASSLISETQYF. The CDR3, as DNA: TGTGCCAGCAGCTTAATTTCAGAGACCCAGTACTTC.

This clonotype has at least ten counts. The V and J genes are TRBV20-1 and TRBJ1-6; D is unclear. The CDR3 loop spans 14 amino acids. CDR1 and CDR2 from the germline V gene are DFQATT and SNEGSKA (reference sequence). Trimming stripped 3 bases from V and 7 bases from J, with 13 bases between. Here the CDR3 DNA reads TGCAGTGCTAGGTTAGCAGTCGGAAATTCACCCCTCCACTTT. Translating gives CSARLAVGNSPLHF.

The table lists this clonotype with a few counts. This chain links TRBV11-2 with TRBJ2-5; D may be TRBD2 (7 bases). V was shortened by 2 bases and J by 5 bases, with 21 bases between the two germline ends. The CDR3 has 17 residues. The germline V gene has CDR1 SGHAT and CDR2 FQNNGV. The CDR3 loop is CASSLTLGRGAGETQYF. CDR3 in DNA: TGTGCCAGCAGCTTAACGCTTGGACGGGGGGCCGGTGAGACCCAGTACTTC.

V gene TRBV7-9 combines with J gene TRBJ1-3; D may be TRBD1 (5 bases). Germline values: CDR1 SEHNR, CDR2 FQNEAQ (reference sequence). Trimming took off 5 bases at V and 2 bases at J, with 13 bases between the two ends. This CDR3 has 15 amino acids. CDR3 amino acids: CASSQRQIPGNTIYF. The DNA for the CDR3 is TGTGCCAGCAGCCAACGACAGATTCCTGGAAACACCATATATTTT.

This clonotype was observed at least ten times. This rearrangement joins TRBV5-1 to TRBJ2-3; D is perhaps TRBD2 (5 bases). With 4 bases removed from V and 4 bases from J, the gap between germline ends came to 10 bases. This CDR3 has 13 residues. Germline V gene lookup returns CDR1 SGHRS and CDR2 YFSETQ. The DNA of the CDR3 is TGCGCCAGCAGCGTGGACGGGGCAGATACGCAGTATTTT. Its protein is CASSVDGADTQYF.

The V gene is TRBV6-6, the J gene TRBJ2-7; D gene ambiguous. Germline loops: CDR1 MNHNY, CDR2 SVGAGI (reference sequence). The germline V and J ends were trimmed by 7 bases and 0 bases, with 16 bases remaining between them. This CDR3 is built from 15 residues. DNA for the CDR3: TGTGCCAGCATACCCCGGTCCGACTCCTCCTACGAGCAGTACTTC. It translates to CASIPRSDSSYEQYF.

This clonotype was seen many times. The chain carries TRBV4-2 and TRBJ2-5; TRBD2 agrees at 9 bases. Germline CDR1 LGHNA, CDR2 YNFKEQ. V trimming: 1 base; J trimming: 5 bases; junction bases outside the gene matches: 8. The CDR3 has 16 residues. CDR3 residues: CASSQVGLAGTETQYF. The DNA for the CDR3 is TGTGCCAGCAGCCAAGTCGGCCTAGCGGGAACTGAGACCCAGTACTTC.

Note on this clonotype: Compared with germline, one end of the junction differs, possibly owing to a read error. V gene TRBV5-5 combines with J gene TRBJ2-5; 9 nucleotides match TRBD2. Germline assignment: CDR1 SGHKS and CDR2 YYEKEE (reference sequence). The CDR3 covers 16 residues. CDR3 loop: CDSSLQGSGGQETQYF. CDR3 in DNA: TGTGACAGCAGCTTGCAGGGTAGCGGGGGACAAGAGACCCAGTACTTC.

CDR3 protein: CASSPLWTDTQYF. DNA for the CDR3: TGTGCCAGCAGCCCTCTCTGGACAGATACGCAGTATTTT. The genes are TRBV7-2 and TRBJ2-3; the D is unclear. Per germline, CDR1 SGHTA and CDR2 FQGNSA. The ends were cut back, 5 bases at V and 3 bases at J, with 9 bases in the middle. CDR3 length: 13 amino acids.

There are a few counts of this clonotype. J is TRBJ2-1 and V is TRBV4-3; the D gene is possibly TRBD1 (5 bases). The length of the CDR3 is 15 residues. Trimming cost V 0 bases and J 3 bases, with 9 bases left between them. Germline V gene sequence: CDR1 LGHNA, CDR2 YSLEER. The CDR3 here is CASSQDAGNYNEQFF. The CDR3 nucleotides read TGCGCCAGCAGCCAAGATGCAGGGAACTACAATGAGCAGTTCTTC.

V and J are TRBV20-1 and TRBJ2-1; unclear D gene. The V end was cut by 5 bases, the J end by 3 bases, with 8 bases between. This CDR3 has 12 residues. The germline V gene has CDR1 DFQATT and CDR2 SNEGSKA (reference sequence). Here the CDR3 DNA reads TGCAGTGCTCCGGACCACTACAATGAGCAGTTCTTC. The encoded protein is CSAPDHYNEQFF.

This clonotype was observed a handful of times. CDR3: CASSSGLAGHTDTQYF. CDR3 bases: TGTGCCAGCAGCTCCGGACTAGCGGGGCACACAGATACGCAGTATTTT. This rearrangement joins TRBV7-2 to TRBJ2-3; 12 bases line up with TRBD2. V trimming: 4 bases; J trimming: 2 bases; junction bases outside the gene matches: 4. The germline V gene encodes CDR1 SGHTA and CDR2 FQGNSA. This CDR3 contains 16 residues.